The clone carrying this TCR beta chain has ten or more counts. Its antigen remains unknown. Via MiXCR, TCRdb re-called the RT-PCR reads, giving one row per CDR3 protein. There are under 950,000 distinct CDR3 sequences in the sample; 20% to 25% occur only once, and 10% lies in the top ten. This sample was included in a study of response to subunit inactivated influenza vaccine. Study-wide results and caveats: The authors put forward the suggestion that each seasonal influenza vaccination may bring in only a limited number of new T cells.

V lost 7 bases and J 7 bases, leaving 14 bases between the germline ends. The germline V gene has CDR1 ENHRY and CDR2 SYGVKD. The CDR3 has 13 amino acids. This chain joins TRBV10-3 and TRBJ2-1; D gene unclear. This clonotype was obtained from a man over 45 who received an inactivated influenza vaccine. The sequences come from PBMCs from blood, collected approximately 5 days after vaccination. CDR3 sequence (DNA): TGTGCCATCACGGACCGGAACCCTAATGAGCAGTTCTTC. It is translated as CAITDRNPNEQFF.